This section outlines one TCR beta chain sequence together with its context. Antigen: not known. This CDR3 contains 15 residues. Deletions cut 2 bases from V and 7 bases from J, with 14 bases between. The germline V gene has CDR1 MNHEY and CDR2 SVGEGT. Here immunoSEQ multiplex PCR was the method, and the copy in TCRdb shows in-frame clones only, minus some. This table holds roughly 150,000 clones, approximately 90% found once. The sample is drawn from a study of T cell responses to AZD1222 COVID-19 vaccine. Findings and caveats of the study: Sampling captured repertoires only after the peak T cell response. Rises in breadth and depth of Spike-specific TCRs came after two AZD1222 doses.

V and J are TRBV6-2 or TRBV6-3 and TRBJ1-4, with D possibly TRBD1 on 5 matching bases. This material consisted of peripheral blood, taken 28 days after the second AZD1222 dose. This TCR came from an adult who received the AZD1222 COVID-19 vaccine. CDR3 region: CASSYMGSGGEKLFF. The CDR3 nucleotides are TGTGCCAGCAGTTACATGGGCTCCGGGGGTGAAAAACTGTTTTTT.